This entry features one T cell receptor beta chain sequence. This sample was included in a study of blood T cell repertoires in COVID-19. Whole-study context: The United States, Italy and Spain supplied acute and convalescent COVID-19 samples. The cDNA or gDNA used as material had been derived from T cells, B-cell-depleted T cells, or PBMCs.

In the original workflow: Estimation of nucleated cell counts relied on the amplification of reference gene primers. Sequenced by immunoSEQ multiplex PCR; TCRdb stores in-frame clones only, minus some. V and J calls plus clone size are reproduced from that table; the DNA served to infer D and trimming. This sample has around 110,000 clones, with 70% to 90% found just once. The V segment lost 5 bases and the J segment 6 bases; nucleotides outside the gene matches: 7. This CDR3 has 15 amino acids. Germline lookup yields CDR1 LNHNV and CDR2 YYDKDF (reference sequence). The chain combines TRBV15 with TRBJ1-4; 9 bases are shared with TRBD1. The source is a middle-aged man with acute or convalescent COVID-19. The material sequenced was peripheral blood. The CDR3 bases are TGTGCCACCAGCGCCAACAGGGGGCAAGATGAAAAACTGTTTTTT. Its translation: CATSANRGQDEKLFF.